This TCR beta chain was sequenced for a study of CDR3 diversity in severe acne. Points on this clonotype: The junction and the germline gene differ at one end; a read error may be behind it.

TCRdb processed the PCR reads anew with MiXCR; each CDR3 protein has one entry. The sample includes around 83,000 distinct CDR3 sequences, about 49% seen only once; the top ten take more than 9%. CDR1 is SGHDT, CDR2 YYEEEE, per germline. The CDR3 has 13 residues. This TCR was sampled from a male donor with severe acne vulgaris. The V and J genes are TRBV5-6 and TRBJ2-1; 8 bases line up with TRBD2. The specimen was blood. CDR3 residues: CAGSLGGRNEQFF. The CDR3 DNA is TGTGCCGGCAGCTTGGGCGGGAGGAATGAGCAGTTCTTC.